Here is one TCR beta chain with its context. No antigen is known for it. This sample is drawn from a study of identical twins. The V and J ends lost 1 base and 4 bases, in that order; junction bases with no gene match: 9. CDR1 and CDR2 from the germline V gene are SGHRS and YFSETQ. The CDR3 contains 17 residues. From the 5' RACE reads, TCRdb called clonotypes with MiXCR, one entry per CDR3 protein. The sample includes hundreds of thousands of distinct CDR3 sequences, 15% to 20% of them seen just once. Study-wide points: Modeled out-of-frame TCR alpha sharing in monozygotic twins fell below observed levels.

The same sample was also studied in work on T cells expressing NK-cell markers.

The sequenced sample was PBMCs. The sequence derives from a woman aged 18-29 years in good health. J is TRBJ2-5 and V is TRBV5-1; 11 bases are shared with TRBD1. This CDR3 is CASSLHWEGTGGETQYF. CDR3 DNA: TGCGCCAGCAGCTTGCACTGGGAAGGGACAGGGGGAGAGACCCAGTACTTC.